A selection of T cell receptor beta chains follows, all from one sample in a study of blood T cell repertoires in COVID-19. Assay used: immunoSEQ multiplex PCR; TCRdb lists only in-frame clones, some missing. The sample contains 150,000 to 200,000 clones, 75% to 85% of which appear only once. Material: peripheral blood. These receptors originate from an elderly woman with COVID-19, enrolled during active disease. Each CDR3 is given with its conserved first and last residue. The D gene is left open where the match is weak. Size is omitted from some rows. Given values are once, few, many or a class for expanded clones.

TRBV19	TRBJ2-7	-	-	CASSMDNLAPYEQYF	TGTGCCAGTAGTATGGACAATTTAGCCCCCTACGAGCAGTACTTC
TRBV27	TRBJ1-6	TRBD1	-	CASRLQGASSYNSPLHF	TGTGCCAGCAGATTACAGGGGGCCAGCTCCTATAATTCACCCCTCCACTTT
TRBV28	TRBJ1-1	-	-	CASSPRTVMTEAFF	TGTGCCAGCAGTCCGCGGACAGTTATGACTGAAGCTTTCTTT
TRBV5-6	TRBJ1-2	TRBD1	-	CASNGQGDWDGYTF	TGTGCCAGCAACGGACAGGGGGATTGGGATGGCTACACCTTC
TRBV7-2	TRBJ1-2	-	-	CASSLNRDYGYTF	TGTGCCAGCAGCTTAAACAGGGACTATGGCTACACCTTC
TRBV2	TRBJ1-2	TRBD1	once	CASSYTGDGYTF	TGTGCCAGCAGTTACACAGGGGATGGCTACACCTTC
TRBV7-9	TRBJ2-7	TRBD1	-	CASSFASYRGYEQYF	TGTGCCAGCAGCTTCGCTTCTTACAGGGGGTACGAGCAGTACTTC
TRBV6-2/TRBV6-3	TRBJ2-5	TRBD1	-	CASSSPGTGGLYQETQYF	TGTGCCAGCAGTTCCCCCGGGACAGGGGGCTTGTACCAAGAGACCCAGTACTTC
TRBV6-6	TRBJ2-5	TRBD2	once	CASSPLGATSGRETQYF	TGTGCCAGCAGTCCACTGGGGGCGACTAGCGGGAGGGAGACCCAGTACTTC
TRBV27	TRBJ2-1	-	-	CASRAIASTGYNEQFF	TGTGCCAGCAGGGCAATCGCTAGCACGGGTTACAATGAGCAGTTCTTC
TRBV4-1	TRBJ2-7	-	many	CASSQETGWEQYF	TGCGCCAGCAGCCAAGAAACAGGGTGGGAGCAGTACTTC
TRBV5-1	TRBJ2-1	TRBD2	-	CASSFGWGGTSGSNSYNEQFF	TGCGCCAGCAGCTTTGGGTGGGGGGGGACTAGCGGGAGTAATTCCTACAATGAGCAGTTCTTC
TRBV5-1	TRBJ2-3	-	-	CASSLQGTTSTDTQYF	TGCGCCAGCAGCCTCCAGGGGACCACTAGCACAGATACGCAGTATTTT
TRBV14	TRBJ2-5	-	-	CASSLSTHPAEETQYF	TGTGCCAGCAGCCTCTCAACCCACCCCGCGGAAGAGACCCAGTACTTC
TRBV11-3	TRBJ2-3	-	-	CASSLRPGQGTSGLEDTQYF	TGTGCCAGCAGCTTGAGGCCGGGACAGGGGACTAGCGGATTAGAAGATACGCAGTATTTT
TRBV19	TRBJ1-4	-	-	CASSIPGHPTTNEKLFF	TGTGCCAGTAGTATCCCGGGACATCCTACAACTAATGAAAAACTGTTTTTT
TRBV5-6	TRBJ2-1	TRBD2	-	CASSFIAGGSYNEQFF	TGTGCCAGCAGCTTTATAGCGGGAGGATCCTACAATGAGCAGTTCTTC
TRBV29-1	TRBJ2-5	-	few	CSVEVDSQETQYF	TGCAGCGTTGAAGTGGACAGCCAAGAGACCCAGTACTTC
TRBV28	TRBJ1-4	TRBD1	-	CASSLQGINEKLFF	TGTGCCAGCAGCTTACAGGGGATTAATGAAAAACTGTTTTTT
TRBV11-2	TRBJ2-5	-	-	CASSFRVQETQYF	TGTGCCAGCAGCTTCCGGGTCCAAGAGACCCAGTACTTC
TRBV30	TRBJ2-1	TRBD2	-	CAWKGLAGPRGQFF	TGTGCCTGGAAGGGACTAGCGGGGCCCCGGGGGCAGTTCTTC
TRBV29-1	TRBJ2-1	TRBD1	-	CSSPGQAYNEQFF	TGCAGCTCTCCGGGACAGGCCTACAATGAGCAGTTCTTC
TRBV4-1	TRBJ1-5	-	-	CASSQREFGNQPQHF	TGCGCCAGCAGCCAAAGGGAGTTCGGCAATCAGCCCCAGCATTTT
TRBV7-9	TRBJ2-7	TRBD2	few	CASSLAGGVSSYEQYF	TGTGCCAGCAGCTTAGCGGGAGGGGTGAGCTCCTACGAGCAGTACTTC
TRBV7-2	TRBJ2-1	-	-	CASSLDFLYNEQFF	TGTGCCAGCAGCTTGGACTTTCTCTACAATGAGCAGTTCTTC
TRBV18	TRBJ2-1	-	-	CASSPQGTFYNEQFF	TGTGCCAGCTCACCCCAGGGAACCTTCTACAATGAGCAGTTCTTC
TRBV2	TRBJ2-3	-	-	CASKEVLSTDTQYF	TGTGCCAGCAAAGAAGTACTGAGCACAGATACGCAGTATTTT
TRBV19	TRBJ1-4	TRBD1	-	CASSSGQWEKLFF	TGTGCCAGTAGTTCGGGACAGTGGGAAAAACTGTTTTTT
TRBV7-6	TRBJ2-7	-	-	CASSLEAGSYEQYF	TGTGCCAGCAGCTTAGAGGCCGGGAGCTACGAGCAGTACTTC
TRBV7-9	TRBJ1-4	TRBD1	-	CASSFSGTGANEKLFF	TGTGCCAGCAGCTTCTCTGGGACAGGAGCAAATGAAAAACTGTTTTTT
TRBV6-6	TRBJ1-2	-	-	CASSNRFYGYTF	TGTGCCAGCAGTAACAGATTCTATGGCTACACCTTC
TRBV6-5	TRBJ1-2	-	-	CASSYSGLGYTF	TGTGCCAGCAGTTACTCGGGCCTTGGCTACACCTTC
TRBV7-9	TRBJ1-1	-	once	CASTGEVTTFF	TGTGCCAGCACCGGGGAGGTCACAACTTTCTTT
TRBV7-9	TRBJ1-2	TRBD1	-	CASKAGTAYGYTF	TGTGCCAGCAAGGCCGGGACAGCCTATGGCTACACCTTC
TRBV7-2	TRBJ2-7	TRBD1	-	CASSLNRGQSEQYF	TGTGCCAGCAGCTTAAACAGGGGGCAATCCGAGCAGTACTTC
TRBV7-2	TRBJ2-5	TRBD1	-	CASSRTGRETQYF	TGTGCCAGCAGCCGGACAGGGAGGGAGACCCAGTACTTC
TRBV12-2	TRBJ2-1	-	-	CASRLAGTVREGRGDEQFF	TGTGCAAGTCGCTTAGCGGGGACAGTACGGGAGGGTCGTGGAGATGAGCAGTTCTTC
TRBV19	TRBJ2-1	-	-	CASSILGAGFGYNEQFF	TGTGCCAGTAGTATTCTGGGGGCTGGATTCGGCTACAATGAGCAGTTCTTC
TRBV20-1	TRBJ2-7	TRBD2	-	CSASYSGTSGYEQYF	TGCAGTGCTAGTTACTCCGGGACTAGCGGCTACGAGCAGTACTTC
TRBV27	TRBJ2-3	TRBD2	-	CASSYAGLAGDRDTDTQYF	TGTGCCAGCAGTTACGCGGGACTAGCGGGAGATCGCGACACAGATACGCAGTATTTT
TRBV7-2	TRBJ1-5	-	-	CASSYITGNQPQHF	TGTGCCAGCAGCTATATAACAGGGAATCAGCCCCAGCATTTT
TRBV28	TRBJ1-5	TRBD1	-	CASNGGGTGGQPQHF	TGTGCCAGTAACGGCGGTGGGACAGGGGGTCAGCCCCAGCATTTT
TRBV27	TRBJ2-7	-	-	CASSLQGRRGYEQYF	TGTGCCAGCAGTTTGCAGGGGCGCCGAGGGTACGAGCAGTACTTC
TRBV6-6	TRBJ1-6	-	-	CASSYPRESPLHF	TGTGCCAGCAGTTACCCCAGGGAATCACCCCTCCACTTT
TRBV6-5	TRBJ1-2	-	few	CASSPQGQNYGYTF	TGTGCCAGCAGTCCACAGGGCCAAAACTATGGCTACACCTTC
TRBV6-2/TRBV6-3	TRBJ1-4	-	-	CASSFEEGGEKLFF	TGTGCCAGCAGTTTTGAAGAGGGAGGAGAAAAACTGTTTTTT
TRBV28	TRBJ2-7	-	-	CASRTGDPYEQYF	TGTGCCAGCAGAACCGGGGATCCCTACGAGCAGTACTTC
TRBV5-1	TRBJ2-3	TRBD2	-	CASSFGLAGTDTQYF	TGCGCCAGCAGCTTTGGACTAGCGGGCACAGATACGCAGTATTTT
TRBV12-1	TRBJ2-7	-	-	CASSFPAGTSGLLSQFYEQYF	TGTGCCAGCAGCTTTCCCGCCGGGACTAGCGGATTATTAAGCCAATTCTACGAGCAGTACTTC
TRBV30	TRBJ1-2	TRBD1	-	CAWRGQVWDYTF	TGTGCCTGGAGGGGACAGGTGTGGGACTACACCTTC
TRBV29-1	TRBJ2-7	-	-	CSVEDWAWEQYF	TGCAGCGTTGAAGATTGGGCATGGGAGCAGTACTTC
TRBV6-1	TRBJ1-2	-	-	CASSAPRGGYTF	TGTGCCAGCAGTGCCCCCAGGGGTGGCTACACCTTC
TRBV14	TRBJ1-2	TRBD1	-	CASSQIRTGSHGYTF	TGTGCCAGCAGCCAAATAAGGACAGGGTCCCATGGCTACACCTTC
TRBV15	TRBJ2-7	TRBD2	-	CATRRAGGHYEQYF	TGTGCCACCAGAAGAGCGGGAGGTCACTACGAGCAGTACTTC
TRBV19	TRBJ1-5	-	-	CASSIEDSLGPQHF	TGTGCCAGTAGTATAGAGGACAGCCTAGGGCCCCAGCATTTT
TRBV2	TRBJ1-2	-	-	CASSEQTGRVYGYTF	TGTGCCAGCAGTGAACAGACAGGCAGGGTCTATGGCTACACCTTC
TRBV19	TRBJ2-3	TRBD2	-	CASSTRLASTDTQYF	TGTGCCAGTAGTACGAGACTAGCGAGCACAGATACGCAGTATTTT
TRBV6-1	TRBJ2-5	TRBD2	once	CASSEGPSGETQYF	TGTGCCAGCAGTGAGGGGCCTAGCGGGGAGACCCAGTACTTC
TRBV6-5	TRBJ2-5	TRBD2	-	CASNPRIAGTETQYF	TGTGCCAGCAACCCCCGGATAGCGGGAACGGAGACCCAGTACTTC